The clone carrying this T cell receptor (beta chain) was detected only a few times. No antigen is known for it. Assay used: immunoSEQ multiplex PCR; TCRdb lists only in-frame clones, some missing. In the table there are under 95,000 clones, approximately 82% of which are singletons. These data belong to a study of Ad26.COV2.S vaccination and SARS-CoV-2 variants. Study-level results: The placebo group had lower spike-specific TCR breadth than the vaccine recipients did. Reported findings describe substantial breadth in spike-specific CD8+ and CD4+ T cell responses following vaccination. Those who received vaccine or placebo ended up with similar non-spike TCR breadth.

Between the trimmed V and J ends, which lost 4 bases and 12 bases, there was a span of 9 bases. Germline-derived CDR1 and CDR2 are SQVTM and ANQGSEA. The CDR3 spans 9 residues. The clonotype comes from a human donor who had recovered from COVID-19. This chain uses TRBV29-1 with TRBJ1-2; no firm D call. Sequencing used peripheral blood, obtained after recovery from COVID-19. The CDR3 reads CSVGPPNTF. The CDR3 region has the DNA TGCAGCGTTGGCCCTCCCAACACCTTC.